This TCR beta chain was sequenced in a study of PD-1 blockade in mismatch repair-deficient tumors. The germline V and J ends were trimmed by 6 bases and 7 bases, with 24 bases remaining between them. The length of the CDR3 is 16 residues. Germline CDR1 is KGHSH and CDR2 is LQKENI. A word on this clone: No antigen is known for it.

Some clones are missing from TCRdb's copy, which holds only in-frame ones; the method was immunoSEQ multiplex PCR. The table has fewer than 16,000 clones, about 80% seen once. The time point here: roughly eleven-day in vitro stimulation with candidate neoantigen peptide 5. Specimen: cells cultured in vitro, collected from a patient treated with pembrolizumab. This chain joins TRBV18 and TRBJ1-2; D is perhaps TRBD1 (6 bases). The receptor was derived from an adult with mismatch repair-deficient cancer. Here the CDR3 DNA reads TGTGCCAGCTCGCCCACCTTAGACAGGATGACTGGTGGCTACACCTTC. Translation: CASSPTLDRMTGGYTF.